This is a list of T cell receptor beta chains from one sample in a study of cytomegalovirus exposure and HLA in healthy donors. TCRdb keeps only in-frame clones here, not all; method: immunoSEQ multiplex PCR. The sample lists around 37,000 clones; 65% to 90% were seen once. Sequencing was done on a sample of PBMCs. The receptors shown here come from a woman under 30 in good health and CMV-seropositive. The conserved cysteine and the conserved F or W are not part of the CDR3 here.

V gene: TRBV11-2
CDR3 protein: ASSYRDRGNNEQF

V gene: TRBV2
CDR3 protein: ASRVRAGGGRETQY

V gene: TRBV6-1
CDR3 protein: ASRAGGSGANVLT

V gene: TRBV7-9
CDR3 protein: ASSLDTGIRGYT

V gene: TRBV29-1
CDR3 protein: SVREYAQQETQY

V gene: TRBV30
CDR3 protein: AWTPLQGSSVGELF

V gene: TRBV4-2
CDR3 protein: ASSQGGQVYGYT

V gene: TRBV4-3
CDR3 protein: ASSQDAGGGANEQF

V gene: TRBV19
CDR3 protein: ASSPLHSAAINQPQH

V gene: TRBV6-4
CDR3 protein: ASSDSGGLAGVDTQY

V gene: TRBV18
CDR3 protein: ASSQAGFSEKLF